The 25 T cell receptor beta chains in this list originate from one sample, sequenced in a study of blood T cell repertoires in COVID-19. Some clones are missing from TCRdb's copy, which holds only in-frame ones; the method was immunoSEQ multiplex PCR. The data hold about 250,000 clones, with approximately 90% observed a single time. The sequenced sample consisted of PBMCs or T cells enriched from blood (not recorded which). The receptor set was obtained from a man between 40 and 49 years old who had recovered from COVID-19.

V usage is TRBV29-1 and J usage is TRBJ1-4, with 8 bases lining up with TRBD1. CDR1 and CDR2 from the germline V gene are SQVTM and ANQGSEA. The CDR3 extends over 13 amino acids. V shed 2 bases and J 10 bases; nucleotides not matched to a gene: 6. The CDR3 DNA reads TGCAGCGTTGAAATCTCAGGGGGCGGAAAACTGTTTTTT. The encoded protein is CSVEISGGGKLFF.

The chain has TRBV20-1 and TRBJ2-1; D unclear. There are 11 residues in the CDR3. From germline, CDR1 is DFQATT and CDR2 SNEGSKA (reference sequence). V was clipped by 5 bases and J by 6 bases, with 8 bases between them. Here the CDR3 reads CSARSINEQFF. The CDR3 DNA reads as TGCAGTGCTCGTAGCATCAATGAGCAGTTCTTC.

The genes are TRBV5-5 and TRBJ2-7, with a possible D match to TRBD2 (6 bases). The CDR3 spans 16 residues. V was cut by 0 bases and J by 1 base, with 14 bases left in between. Germline V gene data show CDR1 as SGHKS and CDR2 as YYEKEE (reference sequence). CDR3 DNA: TGTGCCAGCAGCTTGGTCTTCGGGAGATGGTCCTACGAGCAGTACTTC. It yields the protein CASSLVFGRWSYEQYF.

The rearrangement joins TRBV19 to TRBJ1-1; TRBD1 agrees at 11 bases. There are 14 residues in the CDR3. The trim removed 5 bases at V and 6 bases at J, leaving 5 bases unmatched. The germline gives CDR1 LNHDA, CDR2 SQIVND (reference sequence). CDR3 residues: CASSVDRGRSEAFF. The CDR3, as DNA: TGTGCCAGTAGTGTGGACAGGGGGCGGTCTGAAGCTTTCTTT.

This chain links TRBV28 with TRBJ2-5, with 9 bases lining up with TRBD2. Germline trimming cut 3 bases from V and 5 bases from J; bases unmatched to any gene: 10. Germline V CDR1 and CDR2: MDHEN, SYDVKM. The CDR3 covers 16 residues. The DNA for the CDR3 is TGTGCCAGCAGTTTTTTTCGCGGGAGGGCCGGGGAGACCCAGTACTTC. Amino acid sequence: CASSFFRGRAGETQYF.

The chain has TRBV15 and TRBJ2-7; tentatively, D is TRBD1 (5 bases). The CDR3 sequence is 14 residues long. CDR1 is LNHNV, CDR2 YYDKDF, per germline (reference sequence). Trimming removed 8 bases at V and 3 bases at J, with 17 bases between. The CDR3 sequence is CATAVGQGGYEQYF. The DNA of the CDR3 is TGTGCCACCGCGGTCGGGCAGGGTGGCTACGAGCAGTACTTC.

The chain employs TRBV28 and TRBJ2-1; the match to TRBD2 covers 9 bases. The CDR3 has 17 residues. V lost 4 bases to trimming and J lost 4 bases; unmatched junction nucleotides: 11. From germline, CDR1 is MDHEN and CDR2 SYDVKM. For the CDR3, the DNA is TGTGCCAGCAGTTCCAGCGTTAGCGGGGGTAGATACAATGAGCAGTTCTTC. As protein: CASSSSVSGGRYNEQFF.

The chain couples TRBV4-1 to TRBJ2-1; 9 bases match TRBD2. The germline V gene encodes CDR1 MGHRA and CDR2 YSYEKL. V gave up 3 bases and J gave up 4 bases; unmatched junction bases: 7. There are 16 residues in the CDR3. This chain's CDR3 is CASSHFAGGSYNEQFF. In DNA form, the CDR3 reads TGCGCCAGCAGCCACTTTGCGGGAGGGTCTTACAATGAGCAGTTCTTC.

J is TRBJ2-7 and V is TRBV27; the D is unclear. This CDR3 region has 17 residues. Looked up from germline, CDR1 is MNHEY and CDR2 is SMNVEV (reference sequence). Trimming removed 7 bases from V and 5 bases from J, with 27 bases in between. The CDR3 is CASNPCPQEVSEDEQYF. The CDR3 DNA is TGTGCCAGCAACCCGTGTCCCCAAGAAGTGAGTGAGGACGAGCAGTACTTC.

The CDR3 DNA sequence: TGTGCCTGGAGTACCCCGGACAGGGGGCGAACTGAAGCTTTCTTT. As protein: CAWSTPDRGRTEAFF. V is TRBV30 and J is TRBJ1-1; TRBD1 aligns across 11 bases. This CDR3 is built from 15 residues. With 2 bases clipped from V and 5 bases from J, the junction kept 7 bases outside the gene matches. CDR1 and CDR2 (germline): GTSNPN, SVGIG (reference sequence).

J is TRBJ1-1 and V is TRBV7-6, with D uncertain. Trimming removed 5 bases from V and 4 bases from J, with 17 bases in between. CDR1 is SGHVS and CDR2 is FNYEAQ in the germline V gene. The CDR3 consists of 15 residues. The CDR3 loop reads CASSRSMRSGTEAFF. DNA for the CDR3: TGTGCCAGCAGCAGATCTATGAGGAGTGGCACTGAAGCTTTCTTT. Variable domain in full (rest from reference TRBV7-6 and TRBJ1-1): GAGVSQSPRYKVTKRGQDVALRCDPISGHVSLYWYRQALGQGPEFLTYFNYEAQQDKSGLPNDRFSAERPEGSISTLTIQRTEQRDSAMYRCASSRSMRSGTEAFFGQGTRLTVV.

The rearrangement links TRBV24-1 to TRBJ2-3; TRBD2 matches at 12 bases. This CDR3 has 18 amino acids. The germline V gene encodes CDR1 KGHDR and CDR2 SFDVKD. V dropped 3 bases and J dropped 5; count of bases not matched to a gene: 11. The CDR3 bases are TGTGCCACCAGTGATCCCCCCGGACTAGCGGGGAGCCAAGATACGCAGTATTTT. Its protein is CATSDPPGLAGSQDTQYF.

Only one count was recorded for this clone. This chain uses TRBV5-6 with TRBJ2-5, with 7 bases identical to TRBD2. J was trimmed by 5 bases and V by 3 bases; bases with no gene match: 4. The CDR3 loop spans 13 amino acids. Germline V lookup: CDR1 SGHDT, CDR2 YYEEEE. CDR3 coding DNA: TGTGCCAGCAGCTCGACTAGCCTGGAGACCCAGTACTTC. It specifies CASSSTSLETQYF.

The chain is built from TRBV18 and TRBJ2-2, with TRBD2 matching 14 bases. Trimming removed 2 bases from V and 5 bases from J; junction bases left unmatched: 4. Germline V gives CDR1 KGHSH, CDR2 LQKENI. The CDR3 has 17 amino acids. For the CDR3, the DNA is TGTGCCAGCTCACCAGTGACTAGCGGGAGGGCGACCGGGGAGCTGTTTTTT. Protein product: CASSPVTSGRATGELFF.

A few counts support this clone. The chain combines TRBV30 with TRBJ1-3; D remains unclear. The CDR3 has 15 residues. V lost 0 bases and J 2 bases, leaving 11 bases between the germline ends. The germline CDR1 and CDR2 sequences are GTSNPN and SVGIG (reference sequence). The CDR3, as DNA: TGTGCCTGGAGTGTACGAGGAGGGCCTGGAAACACCATATATTTT. The encoded protein is CAWSVRGGPGNTIYF.

The chain joins TRBV19 to TRBJ1-1, with D hard to call. The CDR3 has 12 amino acids. With 3 bases removed from V and 8 bases from J, the gap between germline ends came to 10 bases. Germline V lookup: CDR1 LNHDA, CDR2 SQIVND (reference sequence). The CDR3 spells CASSIENREAFF. The CDR3 nucleotides are TGTGCCAGTAGTATCGAGAACAGAGAAGCTTTCTTT. The full variable domain, rest sourced from reference TRBV19 and TRBJ1-1, is DGGITQSPKYLFRKEGQNVTLSCEQNLNHDAMYWYRQDPGQGLRLIYYSQIVNDFQKGDIAEGYSVSREKKESFPLTVTSAQKNPTAFYLCASSIENREAFFGQGTRLTVV.

This chain connects TRBV27 to TRBJ1-6, with 8 bases matching TRBD1. This CDR3 contains 16 residues. V was clipped by 0 bases and J by 8 bases; unmatched bases: 6. In germline, CDR1 is MNHEY, CDR2 SMNVEV (reference sequence). The CDR3 loop is CASSLSGQVGYSPLHF. The CDR3 DNA follows: TGTGCCAGCAGTTTATCGGGACAGGTTGGTTATTCACCCCTCCACTTT.

This clone was observed a single time. The genes are TRBV28 and TRBJ1-1, with no clear D. This CDR3 is built from 16 residues. V was trimmed by 5 bases and J by 1 base, leaving 17 bases between them. The germline V gene has CDR1 MDHEN and CDR2 SYDVKM. The CDR3 DNA reads TGTGCCAGCAGTAATGTCGAGGGAAAGGGGAACACTGAAGCTTTCTTT. It translates to CASSNVEGKGNTEAFF.

This clone was seen a handful of times. The J gene is TRBJ2-1, the V gene TRBV5-1; TRBD1 matches at 8 bases. The CDR3 sequence is 15 residues long. Germline V CDR1 and CDR2: SGHRS, YFSETQ. V lost 2 bases to trimming and J lost 0 bases; unmatched junction nucleotides: 1. The CDR3 sequence is CASSFGQGSYNEQFF. DNA for the CDR3: TGCGCCAGCAGCTTCGGACAGGGCTCCTACAATGAGCAGTTCTTC. Full variable domain (rest looked up from reference TRBV5-1 and TRBJ2-1): KAGVTQTPRYLIKTRGQQVTLSCSPISGHRSVSWYQQTPGQGLQFLFEYFSETQRNKGNFPGRFSGRQFSNSRSEMNVSTLELGDSALYLCASSFGQGSYNEQFFGPGTRLTVL.

The V gene is TRBV5-5, the J gene TRBJ2-7; 9 bases map to TRBD2. The CDR3 contains 14 residues. Trimming cost V 2 bases and J 4 bases; bases outside gene matches: 4. CDR1 SGHKS and CDR2 YYEKEE come from the germline V gene (reference sequence). CDR3 sequence reads: CASSLAGGWYEQYF. CDR3 in DNA: TGTGCCAGCAGCTTAGCGGGGGGCTGGTACGAGCAGTACTTC.

This clone was detected once. The chain is built from TRBV7-6 and TRBJ2-7, with 9 bases matching TRBD1. This CDR3 has 14 amino acids. The germline CDR1 and CDR2 sequences are SGHVS and FNYEAQ. The trim removed 5 bases at V and 4 bases at J, leaving 6 bases unmatched. DNA for the CDR3: TGTGCCAGCAGCGCGCGACAGGGGGTTTACGAGCAGTACTTC. Amino acids: CASSARQGVYEQYF. Together with reference TRBV7-6 and TRBJ2-7, the CDR3 gives the full variable domain: GAGVSQSPRYKVTKRGQDVALRCDPISGHVSLYWYRQALGQGPEFLTYFNYEAQQDKSGLPNDRFSAERPEGSISTLTIQRTEQRDSAMYRCASSARQGVYEQYFGPGTRLTVT.

This clone was counted a single time. The chain employs TRBV29-1 and TRBJ2-7; D perhaps matches TRBD2 (6 bases). Germline lookup yields CDR1 SQVTM and CDR2 ANQGSEA. The CDR3 runs to 14 residues. The V and J ends lost 4 bases and 3 bases respectively, with 16 bases between them. The CDR3 DNA reads as TGCAGCGTTGCTTTTGTTGACGGGAGCTACGAGCAGTACTTC. Translating gives CSVAFVDGSYEQYF.

The chain joins TRBV12-3 or TRBV12-4 to TRBJ1-5; no clear D. The CDR3 loop spans 13 amino acids. Deletions cut 1 base from V and 5 bases from J, with 6 bases between. The CDR3 DNA reads TGTGCCAGCAGTTTAGAGCACCATCAGCCCCAGCATTTT. It codes for CASSLEHHQPQHF.

The chain couples TRBV6-5 to TRBJ2-3; 10 bases align to TRBD2. This CDR3 has 15 amino acids. Germline V CDR1 and CDR2: MNHEY, SVGAGI. With V trimmed by 7 bases and J by 3 bases, 7 bases remained unmatched. As DNA, the CDR3 is TGTGCCAGCAACCCCACAGCGGGGGGGACAGATACGCAGTATTTT. It specifies CASNPTAGGTDTQYF.

This sequence joins TRBV4-2 and TRBJ2-7, with 15 bases identical to TRBD2. Germline V gene data show CDR1 as LGHNA and CDR2 as YNFKEQ. V trimming: 1 base; J trimming: 4 bases; junction bases outside the gene matches: 5. The CDR3 runs 17 residues. The CDR3 loop is CASSQGGLAGGLYEQYF. The CDR3 DNA reads as TGTGCCAGCAGCCAAGGGGGACTAGCGGGGGGCCTATACGAGCAGTACTTC.